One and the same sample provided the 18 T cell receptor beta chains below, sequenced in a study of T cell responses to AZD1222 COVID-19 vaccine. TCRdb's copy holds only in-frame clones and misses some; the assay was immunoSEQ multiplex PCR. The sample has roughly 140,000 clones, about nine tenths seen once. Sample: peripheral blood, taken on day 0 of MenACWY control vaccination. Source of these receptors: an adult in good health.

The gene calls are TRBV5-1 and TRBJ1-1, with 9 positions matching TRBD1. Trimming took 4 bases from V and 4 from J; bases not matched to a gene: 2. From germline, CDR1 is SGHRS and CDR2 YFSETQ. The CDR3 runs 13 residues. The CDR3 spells CASSRGQGTEAFF. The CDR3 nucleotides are TGCGCCAGCAGCAGGGGACAGGGCACTGAAGCTTTCTTT.

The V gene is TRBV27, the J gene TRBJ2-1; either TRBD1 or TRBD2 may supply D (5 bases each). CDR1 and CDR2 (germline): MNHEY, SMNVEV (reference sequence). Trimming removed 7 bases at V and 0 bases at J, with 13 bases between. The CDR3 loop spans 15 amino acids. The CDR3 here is CASKRDGNSYNEQFF. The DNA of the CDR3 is TGTGCCAGCAAACGGGACGGGAACTCCTACAATGAGCAGTTCTTC.

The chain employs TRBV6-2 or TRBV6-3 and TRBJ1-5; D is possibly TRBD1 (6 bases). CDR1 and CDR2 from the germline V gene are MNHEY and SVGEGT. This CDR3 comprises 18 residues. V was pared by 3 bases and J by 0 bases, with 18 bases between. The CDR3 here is CASSYYPGHRSSNQPQHF. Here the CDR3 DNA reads TGTGCCAGCAGTTATTACCCGGGACACCGGAGTAGCAATCAGCCCCAGCATTTT.

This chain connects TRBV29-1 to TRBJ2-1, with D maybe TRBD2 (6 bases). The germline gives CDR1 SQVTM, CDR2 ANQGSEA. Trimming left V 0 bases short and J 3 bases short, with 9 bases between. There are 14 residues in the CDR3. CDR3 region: CSVEDRGGYNEQFF. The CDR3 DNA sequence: TGCAGCGTTGAAGACCGGGGAGGCTACAATGAGCAGTTCTTC.

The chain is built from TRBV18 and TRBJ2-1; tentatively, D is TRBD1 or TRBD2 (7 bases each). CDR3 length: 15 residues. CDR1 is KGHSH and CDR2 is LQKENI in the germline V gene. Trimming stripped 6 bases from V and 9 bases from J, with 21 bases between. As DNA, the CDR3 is TGTGCCAGCTCCCAGGTCGCCGACAGGGAGGGTGAGCAGTTCTTC. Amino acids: CASSQVADREGEQFF.

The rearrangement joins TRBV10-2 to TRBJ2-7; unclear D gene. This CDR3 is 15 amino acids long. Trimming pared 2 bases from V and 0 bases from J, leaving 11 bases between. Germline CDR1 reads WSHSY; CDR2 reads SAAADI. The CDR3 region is CASSERIGHSYEQYF. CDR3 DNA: TGCGCCAGCAGTGAGAGGATAGGGCACTCCTACGAGCAGTACTTC.

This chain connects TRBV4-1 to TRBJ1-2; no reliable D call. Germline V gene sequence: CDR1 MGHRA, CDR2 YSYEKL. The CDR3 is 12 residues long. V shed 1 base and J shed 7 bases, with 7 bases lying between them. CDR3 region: CASSQGAGGYTF. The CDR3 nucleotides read TGCGCCAGCAGCCAAGGGGCTGGTGGCTACACCTTC.

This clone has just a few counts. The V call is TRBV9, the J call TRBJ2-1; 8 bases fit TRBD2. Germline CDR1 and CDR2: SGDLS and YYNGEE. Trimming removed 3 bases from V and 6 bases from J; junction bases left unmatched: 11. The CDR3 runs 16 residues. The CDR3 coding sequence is TGTGCCAGCAGCGCCCTTTGGCTAGCGGGCTCCAATGAGCAGTTCTTC. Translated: CASSALWLAGSNEQFF.

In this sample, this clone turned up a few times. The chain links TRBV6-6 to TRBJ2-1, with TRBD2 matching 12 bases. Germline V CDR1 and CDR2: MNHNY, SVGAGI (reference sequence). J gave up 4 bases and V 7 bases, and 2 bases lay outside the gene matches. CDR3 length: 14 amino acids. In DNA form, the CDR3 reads TGTGCCAGCATCCTAGCGGGAGGGTACAATGAGCAGTTCTTC. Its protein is CASILAGGYNEQFF.

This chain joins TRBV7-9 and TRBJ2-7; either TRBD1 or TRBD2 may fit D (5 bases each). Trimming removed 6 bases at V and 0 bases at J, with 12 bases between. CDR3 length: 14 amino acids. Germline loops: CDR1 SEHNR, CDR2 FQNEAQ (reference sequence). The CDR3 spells CASSYRDHSYEQYF. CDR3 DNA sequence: TGTGCCAGCAGTTACCGGGACCACTCCTACGAGCAGTACTTC.

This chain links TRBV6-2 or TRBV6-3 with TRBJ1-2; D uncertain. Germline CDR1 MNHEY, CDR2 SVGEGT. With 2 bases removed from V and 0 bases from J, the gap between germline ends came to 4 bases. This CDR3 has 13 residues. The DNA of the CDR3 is TGTGCCAGCAGTTACATCCCTAACTATGGCTACACCTTC. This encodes CASSYIPNYGYTF.

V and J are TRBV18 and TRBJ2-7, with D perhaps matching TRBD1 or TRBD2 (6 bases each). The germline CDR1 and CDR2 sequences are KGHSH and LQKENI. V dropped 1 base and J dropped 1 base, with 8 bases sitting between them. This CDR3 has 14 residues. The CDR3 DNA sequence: TGTGCCAGCTCACCACAGGGGGGTTCCTACGAGCAGTACTTC. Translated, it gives CASSPQGGSYEQYF.

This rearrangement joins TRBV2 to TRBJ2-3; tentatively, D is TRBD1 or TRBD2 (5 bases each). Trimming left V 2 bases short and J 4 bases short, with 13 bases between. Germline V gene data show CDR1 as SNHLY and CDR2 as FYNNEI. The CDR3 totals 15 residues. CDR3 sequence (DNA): TGTGCCAGCAGTGAACAGGGTGCGAGGGCAGATACGCAGTATTTT. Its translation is CASSEQGARADTQYF.

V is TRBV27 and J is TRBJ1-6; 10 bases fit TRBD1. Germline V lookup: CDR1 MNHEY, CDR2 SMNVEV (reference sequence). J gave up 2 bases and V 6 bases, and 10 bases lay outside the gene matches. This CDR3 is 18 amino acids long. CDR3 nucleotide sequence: TGTGCCAGCAGCTATTACGGGACAGGGGACACCTATAATTCACCCCTCCACTTT. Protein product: CASSYYGTGDTYNSPLHF.

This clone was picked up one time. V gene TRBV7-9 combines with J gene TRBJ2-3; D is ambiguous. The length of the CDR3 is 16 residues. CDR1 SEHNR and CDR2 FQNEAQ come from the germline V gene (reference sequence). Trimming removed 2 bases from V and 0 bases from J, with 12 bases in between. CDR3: CASSLYTDTSTDTQYF. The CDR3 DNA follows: TGTGCCAGCAGCTTATACACGGATACTAGCACAGATACGCAGTATTTT.

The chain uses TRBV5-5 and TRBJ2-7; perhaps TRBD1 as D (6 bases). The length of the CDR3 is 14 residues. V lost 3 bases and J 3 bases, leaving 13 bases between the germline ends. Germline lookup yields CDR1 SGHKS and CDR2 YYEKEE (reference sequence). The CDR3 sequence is CASSYGGSIYEQYF. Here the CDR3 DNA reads TGTGCCAGCAGCTATGGGGGCTCAATCTACGAGCAGTACTTC.

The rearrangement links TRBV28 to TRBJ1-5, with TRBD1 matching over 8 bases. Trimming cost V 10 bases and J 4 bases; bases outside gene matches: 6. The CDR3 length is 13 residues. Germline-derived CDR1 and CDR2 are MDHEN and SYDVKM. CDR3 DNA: TGTGCCACCCTCGGACAGGGAAATCAGCCCCAGCATTTT. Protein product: CATLGQGNQPQHF.

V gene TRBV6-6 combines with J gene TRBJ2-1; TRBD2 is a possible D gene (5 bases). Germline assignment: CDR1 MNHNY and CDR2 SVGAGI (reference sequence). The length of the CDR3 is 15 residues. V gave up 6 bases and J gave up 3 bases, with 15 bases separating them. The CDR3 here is CASSRRTVDYNEQFF. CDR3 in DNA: TGTGCCAGCAGCCGGCGGACTGTAGACTACAATGAGCAGTTCTTC.